This is a list of T cell receptor beta chains from one sample in a study of CD8 T cells in ankylosing spondylitis. MiXCR was run by TCRdb on the 5' RACE reads, yielding one entry per CDR3 protein. This table has 200,000 to 250,000 distinct CDR3 sequences, more than 5.5% appearing once. Sequenced input: blood, either unsorted or a sorted T cell fraction (not recorded which). The receptor set was obtained from a male donor with ankylosing spondylitis. The CDR3 runs from the conserved cysteine through the conserved F or W. Each record gives: clone size, V gene, D gene, J gene, CDR3 DNA, CDR3 protein. D genes are given only for firm matches. The size entry is marked missing in some rows and otherwise reads once, few, many or a size class.

many,TRBV12-3/TRBV12-4,.,TRBJ2-3,TGTGCCACCTCGATAGTCGGCACAGATACGCAGTATTTT,CATSIVGTDTQYF
many,TRBV11-2,.,TRBJ1-5,TGTGCCAGCAGCTTGGAAGGATATAGCAATCAGCCCCAGCATTTT,CASSLEGYSNQPQHF
.,TRBV6-2/TRBV6-3,TRBD2,TRBJ2-1,TGTGCCAGCAGTTTCCCCCCCAGCGGGAGGCACAATGAGCAGTTCTTC,CASSFPPSGRHNEQFF
.,TRBV4-3,.,TRBJ1-2,TGCGCCAGCAGCCAAGTCCGTGAAAGCTATGGCTACACCTTC,CASSQVRESYGYTF
many,TRBV5-1,TRBD1,TRBJ2-3,TGCGCCAGCAGCTACTTCCCGGGACAGGGGGCCGCAGATACGCAGTATTTT,CASSYFPGQGAADTQYF
many,TRBV27,.,TRBJ1-2,TGTGCCAGCAGTTTAGGGGGACCGGGCGGCTACACCTTC,CASSLGGPGGYTF
many,TRBV11-2,TRBD1,TRBJ1-2,TGTGCCAGCAGGAACTACCAGGGGGTGGGTGGCTACACCTTC,CASRNYQGVGGYTF
few,TRBV28,.,TRBJ1-2,TGTGCCAGCAGTATCCGGGCCACGCGAGGCTACACCTTC,CASSIRATRGYTF
.,TRBV6-5,TRBD2,TRBJ2-7,TGTGCCAGCAGTTCCCTAGCGGGAGCGGCCTACGAGCAGTACTTC,CASSSLAGAAYEQYF
few,TRBV7-2,.,TRBJ2-7,TGTGCCAGCAGCTTCAGACTGGCCCCCTACGAGCAGTACTTC,CASSFRLAPYEQYF
.,TRBV18,.,TRBJ2-1,TGTGCCAGCTCACCAAGCCAGCTAGCCTCCTACAATGAGCAGTTCTTC,CASSPSQLASYNEQFF
many,TRBV6-2/TRBV6-3,.,TRBJ2-7,TGTGCCAGCAGCCAAGTGGGGGAATCCTACGAGCAGTACTTC,CASSQVGESYEQYF
many,TRBV27,TRBD1,TRBJ2-2,TGTGCCAGCAGTCCTAGGACAGGCGTGCTGTTTTTT,CASSPRTGVLFF
many,TRBV28,.,TRBJ1-5,TGTGCCAGCAGTTTTGCAGGGTTGTTCCAGCCCCAGCATTTT,CASSFAGLFQPQHF
many,TRBV6-2/TRBV6-3,.,TRBJ1-1,TGTGCCAGCAAAGCAGAGTGGGACACTGAAGCTTTCTTT,CASKAEWDTEAFF
many,TRBV6-1,.,TRBJ1-5,TGTGCCAGCAAAACCGCCCAGCCCCAGCATTTT,CASKTAQPQHF
.,TRBV7-2,.,TRBJ2-7,TGTGCCAGCAGATTCAACATAGCCCCCTACGAGCAGTACTTC,CASRFNIAPYEQYF
many,TRBV20-1,TRBD2,TRBJ2-3,TGCAGTGCTCCGGTTGAGCTAGCGGTTTTCAATACGCAGTATTTT,CSAPVELAVFNTQYF
many,TRBV28,.,TRBJ2-1,TGTGCCAGCAGTTTGTCCCTCAGATATGAGCAGTTCTTC,CASSLSLRYEQFF
many,TRBV20-1,.,TRBJ2-5,TGCAGTGCTAGAGAGGGGGGCGAAGGCCTTCAAGAGACCCAGTACTTC,CSAREGGEGLQETQYF
many,TRBV27,TRBD1,TRBJ2-3,TGTGCCAGGCGTACAGGGGTAACAGATACGCAGTATTTT,CARRTGVTDTQYF
.,TRBV7-2,TRBD2,TRBJ2-1,TGTACCAGCAGCTCCTTAGCGGGAGGGCCGAATGAACAGTTCTTC,CTSSSLAGGPNEQFF
many,TRBV20-1,TRBD1,TRBJ1-1,TGCAGTGCTGGAAAAGGGGACAGCGCTACTGAAGCTTTCTTT,CSAGKGDSATEAFF
many,TRBV28,.,TRBJ1-2,TGTGCCAGCAGTTTCTTAAGGGTGGAGGGCTACACCTTC,CASSFLRVEGYTF
.,TRBV7-9,TRBD2,TRBJ2-1,TGTGCCAGCAGCTTTACAGCGGGAGGGCCATCCGAGCAGTTCTTC,CASSFTAGGPSEQFF
many,TRBV18,TRBD1,TRBJ1-5,TGTGCCAGCTCACCTAACAGGGGAAGAGACAATCAGCCCCAGCATTTT,CASSPNRGRDNQPQHF
many,TRBV4-3,.,TRBJ2-5,TGCGCCAGCAGCCAAGACACTGAAGAGACCCAGTACTTC,CASSQDTEETQYF
many,TRBV5-1,TRBD1,TRBJ1-2,TGCGCCAGCAGCTCGGACAGGGTGCATGGCTACACCTTC,CASSSDRVHGYTF